Sequencing of this T cell receptor (beta chain) was carried out in a study of cytomegalovirus exposure and HLA in healthy donors. A multiplex PCR was run with 60 Vbeta primers and 13 Jbeta primers. Libraries were prepared by immunoSEQ multiplex PCR; TCRdb keeps only in-frame clonotypes and omits some of them. The sample yields around 130,000 clones, over 70% seen once. The CDR3 runs 15 residues. Trimming took off 6 bases at V and 1 base at J, with 16 bases between the two ends. Germline V gene data show CDR1 as MDHEN and CDR2 as SYDVKM. These donors counted as nominally healthy when sampled, but unrecorded immune exposures were likely. Worth noting for this clone: What it binds is not known.

Whole-study findings and limits: Listed as cytomegalovirus-associated were 164 TCR beta chains. In a later analysis, productive TCRs from donors in an Asian-associated ancestry cluster reportedly carried fewer N-insertions than the cohort mean. In an earlier analysis, productive rearrangement rates for most beta V segments clustered near 87% or 30%.

The clonotype was recovered from a woman aged 40 to 50 in good health and CMV-seropositive. This rearrangement joins TRBV28 to TRBJ2-7; a weak D match, TRBD1 (6 bases). The source material was PBMCs. Here the CDR3 reads CASSLSPDRSYEQYF. In nucleotides, the CDR3 is TGTGCCAGCAGCCTTAGCCCCGACAGGTCCTACGAGCAGTACTTC.